The 9 T cell receptor beta chains below come from one sample, sequenced in a study of circulating tumor DNA in untreated peripheral T-cell lymphoma. Clones were read by immunoSEQ multiplex PCR, and TCRdb kept only the in-frame ones, dropping some. The repertoire holds around 6,600 clones, with approximately 62% as singletons. Source material: tumor tissue. The origin of the receptors is a human donor with peripheral T-cell lymphoma.

The CDR3 DNA reads TGTGCCAGCAGTGGCCACGACGGGTACAATGAGCAGTTCTTC. As protein: CASSGHDGYNEQFF. The rearrangement uses TRBV5-8 and TRBJ2-1, with unresolved D. This CDR3 is built from 14 residues. V lost 5 bases, J lost 4 bases, and 13 bases lay in between. The germline V gene encodes CDR1 SGHTS and CDR2 YDEGEE.

This clone has a handful of counts. This sequence joins TRBV6-8 and TRBJ2-1; TRBD2 aligns across 7 bases. The CDR3 covers 15 residues. Germline loops: CDR1 MNHGY, CDR2 SAAAGT. J lost 8 bases, V lost 6 bases, and 13 bases had no gene match. The CDR3 nucleotides are TGTGCCAGCAGCTCGACGGGACTATCCTCCCATGAGCAGTTCTTC. Translating gives CASSSTGLSSHEQFF.

The rearrangement links TRBV29-1 to TRBJ1-1; 7 nucleotides align to TRBD1. This CDR3 spans 13 amino acids. Unmatched junction bases numbered 10, after V lost 7 bases and J lost 5 bases. The germline V gene has CDR1 SQVTM and CDR2 ANQGSEA. The CDR3 sequence: CSAQGEERTEAFF. As DNA, the CDR3 is TGCAGCGCTCAGGGGGAAGAAAGGACTGAAGCTTTCTTT.

The CDR3 region is CSADSGGTYNEQFF. The DNA of the CDR3 is TGCAGCGCCGATAGCGGGGGGACATACAATGAGCAGTTCTTC. The chain employs TRBV29-1 and TRBJ2-1; 10 bases are a match to TRBD2. V gave up 7 bases and J gave up 4 bases; unmatched junction bases: 7. Germline V gene sequence: CDR1 SQVTM, CDR2 ANQGSEA. The CDR3 consists of 14 residues.

This clone appeared a few times. The V call is TRBV28, the J call TRBJ1-3; D is possibly TRBD1 (6 bases). CDR1 is MDHEN and CDR2 is SYDVKM in the germline V gene. This CDR3 has 15 residues. Deletions cut 6 bases from V and 0 bases from J, with 12 bases between. CDR3 bases: TGTGCCAGCAGCCCGGGACAACACTCTGGAAACACCATATATTTT. Protein sequence: CASSPGQHSGNTIYF.

The chain is built from TRBV10-2 and TRBJ2-5, with 10 bases identical to TRBD2. V lost 0 bases to trimming and J lost 4 bases; unmatched junction nucleotides: 2. CDR3 size: 15 residues. Germline loops: CDR1 WSHSY, CDR2 SAAADI. In DNA, the CDR3 is TGCGCCAGCAGTGAGTCTGCTAGCGGGGGAGAGACCCAGTACTTC. Residues: CASSESASGGETQYF.

This sequence joins TRBV6-8 and TRBJ1-1; TRBD1 agrees at 7 bases. From germline, CDR1 is MNHGY and CDR2 SAAAGT. The CDR3 loop spans 13 amino acids. V dropped 6 bases and J dropped 5; count of bases not matched to a gene: 6. Here the CDR3 DNA reads TGTGCCAGCAGAGACCCAGGGGGGACTGAAGCTTTCTTT. It yields the protein CASRDPGGTEAFF.

V gene TRBV29-1 combines with J gene TRBJ1-4, with TRBD1 identical over 9 bases. Per germline, CDR1 SQVTM and CDR2 ANQGSEA. The length of the CDR3 is 17 residues. After removal of 7 bases from V and 0 bases from J, the junction contained 12 bases not matched to a gene. The CDR3 DNA sequence: TGCAGCGGCCCAAAGGGACAGGGTCTCGCAACTAATGAAAAACTGTTTTTT. The encoded protein is CSGPKGQGLATNEKLFF.

The genes are TRBV6-8 and TRBJ2-5, with a weak D call TRBD1 (7 bases). V was trimmed by 6 bases and J by 2 bases, leaving 10 bases between them. The CDR3 extends over 13 amino acids. The V gene's germline CDR1 is MNHGY and CDR2 SAAAGT. The CDR3 sequence: CASSQGGQETQYF. The CDR3, as DNA: TGTGCCAGCAGCCAGGGGGGACAAGAGACCCAGTACTTC.